The TCR beta chain described here comes from a study of post-analysis software for immune sequencing data. The TCR beta cDNA libraries carried unique molecular identifiers. TCRdb fed the PCR reads into MiXCR, producing one record per CDR3 protein. The top ten hold about 10% of the sample, which has approximately 690,000 distinct CDR3 sequences, approximately 60% seen once. Study-level findings and limits: The five TRBV segments detected at higher frequency in patients than in controls included TRBV5-6, TRBV5-1 and TRBV20-1.

V was cut by 4 bases and J by 6 bases, with 16 bases left in between. This CDR3 spans 15 amino acids. Germline CDR1 and CDR2: WSHSY and SAAADI. This clonotype turned up a few times. Its specificity is unknown. This sequence originates from a girl aged 2 to 9 with multiple sclerosis. Sequences were obtained from blood. This rearrangement joins TRBV10-2 to TRBJ2-1; the D gene is possibly TRBD2 (6 bases). The CDR3 DNA follows: TGCGCCAGCAGTGCGACTAGTCAACGTTTCAATGAGCAGTTCTTC. Residues: CASSATSQRFNEQFF.